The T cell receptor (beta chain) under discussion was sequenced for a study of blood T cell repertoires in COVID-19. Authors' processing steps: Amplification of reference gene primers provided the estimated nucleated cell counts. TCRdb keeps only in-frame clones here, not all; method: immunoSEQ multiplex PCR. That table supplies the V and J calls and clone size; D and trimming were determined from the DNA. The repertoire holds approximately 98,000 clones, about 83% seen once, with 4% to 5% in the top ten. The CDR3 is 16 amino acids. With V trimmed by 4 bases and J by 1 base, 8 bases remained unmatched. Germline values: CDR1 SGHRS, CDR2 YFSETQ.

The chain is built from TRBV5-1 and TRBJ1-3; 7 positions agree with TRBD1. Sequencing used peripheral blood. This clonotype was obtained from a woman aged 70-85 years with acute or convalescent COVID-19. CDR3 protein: CASSVTGLGSGNTIYF. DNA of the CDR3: TGCGCCAGCAGCGTGACAGGGCTAGGATCTGGAAACACCATATATTTT.